The next 2 T cell receptor beta chains were all read from a single sample in a study of human T cells and chemical hapten exposure. The time point here: pre-sensitization, week 0. Indicated treatment: therapeutic diphenylcyclopropenone sensitization with weekly scalp DPC. From the RACE reads, TCRdb called clonotypes with MiXCR, one entry per CDR3 protein. The table includes 200,000 to 300,000 distinct CDR3 sequences, over 8% detected once. The sample was whole blood, taken in connection with sensitization to the hapten diphenylcyclopropenone (DPC). The receptors were gathered from a woman between 35 and 50 years old with alopecia areata. Some clones in this sample may be carry-over from other donors' samples.

The gene calls are TRBV12-3 or TRBV12-4 and TRBJ2-6; D gene ambiguous. The CDR3 extends over 15 amino acids. V was cut by 3 bases and J by 4 bases, with 10 bases left in between. Here the CDR3 reads CASSFRPAGANVLTF. CDR3 in DNA: TGTGCCAGCAGTTTTCGACCCGCCGGGGCCAACGTCCTGACTTTC.

This clonotype was counted ten times or more. DNA for the CDR3: TGTGCCATCAGCCACGGGGTATCGGGGACGTACTTC. Translated, it gives CAISHGVSGTYF. This chain connects TRBV10-3 to TRBJ2-7; D assignment may be TRBD1 or TRBD2 (5 bases each). Germline lookup yields CDR1 ENHRY and CDR2 SYGVKD. The CDR3 runs 12 residues. Deletions cut 6 bases from V and 12 bases from J, with 18 bases between.